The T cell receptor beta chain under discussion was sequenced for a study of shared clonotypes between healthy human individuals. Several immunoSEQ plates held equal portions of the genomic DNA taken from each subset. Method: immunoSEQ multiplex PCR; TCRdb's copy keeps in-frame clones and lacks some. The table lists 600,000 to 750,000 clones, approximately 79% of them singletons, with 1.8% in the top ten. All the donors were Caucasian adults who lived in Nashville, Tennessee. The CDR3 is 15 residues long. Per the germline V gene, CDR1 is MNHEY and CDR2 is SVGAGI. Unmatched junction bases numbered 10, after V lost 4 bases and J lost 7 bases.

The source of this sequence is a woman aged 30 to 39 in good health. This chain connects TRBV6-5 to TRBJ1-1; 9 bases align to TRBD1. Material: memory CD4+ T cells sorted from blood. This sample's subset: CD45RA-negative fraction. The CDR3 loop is CASSLGGQGLVEAFF. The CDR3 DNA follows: TGTGCCAGCAGTTTAGGAGGACAGGGGCTCGTTGAAGCTTTCTTT.